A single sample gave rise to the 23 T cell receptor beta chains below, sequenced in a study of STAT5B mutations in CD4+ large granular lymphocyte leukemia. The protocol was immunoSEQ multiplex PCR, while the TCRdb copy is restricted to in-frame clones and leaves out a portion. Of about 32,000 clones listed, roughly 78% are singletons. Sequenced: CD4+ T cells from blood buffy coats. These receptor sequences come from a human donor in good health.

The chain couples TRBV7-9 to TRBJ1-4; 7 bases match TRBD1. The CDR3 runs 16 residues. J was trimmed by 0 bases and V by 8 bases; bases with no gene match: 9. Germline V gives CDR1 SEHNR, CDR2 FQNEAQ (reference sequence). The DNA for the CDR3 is TGTGCCAGCGGCAAGGGACAGACTGCAACTAATGAAAAACTGTTTTTT. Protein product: CASGKGQTATNEKLFF.

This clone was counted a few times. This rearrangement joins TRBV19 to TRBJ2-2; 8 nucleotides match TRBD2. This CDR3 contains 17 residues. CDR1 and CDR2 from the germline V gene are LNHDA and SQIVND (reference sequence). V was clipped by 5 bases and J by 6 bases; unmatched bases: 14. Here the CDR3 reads CASSHGLAGGLAGELFF. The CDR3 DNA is TGTGCCAGTAGTCATGGACTAGCCGGGGGGCTCGCCGGGGAGCTGTTTTTT.

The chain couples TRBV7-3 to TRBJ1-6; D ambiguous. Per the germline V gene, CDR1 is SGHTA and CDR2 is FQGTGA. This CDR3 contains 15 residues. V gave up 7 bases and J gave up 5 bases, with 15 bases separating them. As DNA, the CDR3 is TGTGCCAGCAAGGCCCGAATCACAGATAATTCACCCCTCCACTTT. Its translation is CASKARITDNSPLHF. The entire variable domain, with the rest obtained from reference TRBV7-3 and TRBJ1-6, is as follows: GAGVSQTPSNKVTEKGKYVELRCDPISGHTALYWYRQSLGQGPEFLIYFQGTGAADDSGLPNDRFFAVRPEGSVSTLKIQRTERGDSAVYLCASKARITDNSPLHFGNGTRLTVT.

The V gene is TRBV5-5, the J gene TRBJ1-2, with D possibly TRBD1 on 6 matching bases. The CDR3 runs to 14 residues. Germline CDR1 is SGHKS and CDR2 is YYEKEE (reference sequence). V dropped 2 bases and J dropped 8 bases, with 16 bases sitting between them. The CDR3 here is CASSFWGGAGGYTF. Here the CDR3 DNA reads TGTGCCAGCAGCTTCTGGGGGGGCGCCGGGGGCTACACCTTC.

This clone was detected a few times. For the CDR3, the DNA is TGTGCCTGGAGTGTAGGGCCAGGGAGGATGAGCACTGAAGCTTTCTTT. It specifies CAWSVGPGRMSTEAFF. The rearrangement joins TRBV30 to TRBJ1-1, with TRBD1 as a possible D gene (5 bases). The ends were cut back, 0 bases at V and 4 bases at J, with 18 bases in the middle. Germline V CDR1 and CDR2: GTSNPN, SVGIG (reference sequence). CDR3 length equals 16 residues.

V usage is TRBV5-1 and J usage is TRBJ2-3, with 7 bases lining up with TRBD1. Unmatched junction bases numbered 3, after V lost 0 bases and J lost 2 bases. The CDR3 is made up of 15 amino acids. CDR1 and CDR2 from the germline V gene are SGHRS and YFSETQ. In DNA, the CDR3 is TGCGCCAGCAGCTTGGGACAGGGTTTCACAGATACGCAGTATTTT. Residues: CASSLGQGFTDTQYF.

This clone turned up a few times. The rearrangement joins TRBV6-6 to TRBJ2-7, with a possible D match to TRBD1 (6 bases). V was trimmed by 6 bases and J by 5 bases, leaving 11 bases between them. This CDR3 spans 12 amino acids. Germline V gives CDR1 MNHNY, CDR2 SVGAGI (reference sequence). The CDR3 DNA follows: TGTGCCAGCAGCCCCAGGGGCGACGAGCAGTACTTC. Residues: CASSPRGDEQYF.

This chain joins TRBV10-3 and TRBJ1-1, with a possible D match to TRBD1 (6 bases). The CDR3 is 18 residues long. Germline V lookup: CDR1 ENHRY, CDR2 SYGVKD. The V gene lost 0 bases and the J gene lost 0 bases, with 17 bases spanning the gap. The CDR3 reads CAISESGGGRRMNTEAFF. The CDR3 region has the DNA TGTGCCATCAGTGAGTCCGGAGGGGGAAGGCGGATGAACACTGAAGCTTTCTTT.

The CDR3 DNA is TGTGCCAGCAGTGCGCAGGGTGACACTGAAGCTTTCTTT. Protein: CASSAQGDTEAFF. The genes are TRBV6-1 and TRBJ1-1, with D maybe TRBD1 (5 bases). The CDR3 consists of 13 residues. V was pared by 4 bases and J by 3 bases, with 9 bases between. Germline values: CDR1 MNHNS, CDR2 SASEGT.

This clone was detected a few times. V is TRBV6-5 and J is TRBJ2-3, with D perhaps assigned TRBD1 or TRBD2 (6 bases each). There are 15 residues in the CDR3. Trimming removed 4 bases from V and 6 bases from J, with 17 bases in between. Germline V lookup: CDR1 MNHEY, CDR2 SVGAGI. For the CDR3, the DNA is TGTGCCAGCAGTTTAGGGGGGTTAAGCAGGGATACGCAGTATTTT. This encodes CASSLGGLSRDTQYF.

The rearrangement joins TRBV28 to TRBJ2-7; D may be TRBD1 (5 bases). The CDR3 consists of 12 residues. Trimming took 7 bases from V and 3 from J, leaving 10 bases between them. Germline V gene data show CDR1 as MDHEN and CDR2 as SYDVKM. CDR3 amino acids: CASKGLVYEQYF. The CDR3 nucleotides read TGTGCCAGCAAGGGGTTGGTCTACGAGCAGTACTTC.

DNA for the CDR3: TGTGCCAGTAGTATTTTAGGCGGGGCAACTAATGAAAAACTGTTTTTT. This gives the protein CASSILGGATNEKLFF. The chain has TRBV19 and TRBJ1-4; no clear D. CDR1 and CDR2 from the germline V gene are LNHDA and SQIVND (reference sequence). V was pared by 3 bases and J by 0 bases, with 11 bases between. This CDR3 spans 16 amino acids.

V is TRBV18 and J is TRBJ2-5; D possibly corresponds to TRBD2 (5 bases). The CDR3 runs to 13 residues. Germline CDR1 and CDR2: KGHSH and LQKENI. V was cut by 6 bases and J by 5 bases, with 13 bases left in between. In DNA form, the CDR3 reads TGTGCCAGCTCCCCTCGGCCGGGGGAGACCCAGTACTTC. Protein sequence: CASSPRPGETQYF.

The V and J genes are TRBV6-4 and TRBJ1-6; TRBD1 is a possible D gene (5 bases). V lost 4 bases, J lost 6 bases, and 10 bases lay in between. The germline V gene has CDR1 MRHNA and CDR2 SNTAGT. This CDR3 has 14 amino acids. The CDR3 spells CASSGGALNSPLHF. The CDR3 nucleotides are TGTGCCAGCAGTGGTGGGGCGCTTAATTCACCCCTCCACTTT.

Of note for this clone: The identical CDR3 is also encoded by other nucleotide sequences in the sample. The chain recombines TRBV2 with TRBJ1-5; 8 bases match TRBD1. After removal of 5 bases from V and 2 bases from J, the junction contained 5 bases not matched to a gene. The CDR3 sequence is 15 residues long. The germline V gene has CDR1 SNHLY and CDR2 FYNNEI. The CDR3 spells CASSPQGEGNQPQHF. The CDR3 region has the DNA TGTGCCAGCAGTCCACAGGGGGAAGGCAATCAGCCCCAGCATTTT.

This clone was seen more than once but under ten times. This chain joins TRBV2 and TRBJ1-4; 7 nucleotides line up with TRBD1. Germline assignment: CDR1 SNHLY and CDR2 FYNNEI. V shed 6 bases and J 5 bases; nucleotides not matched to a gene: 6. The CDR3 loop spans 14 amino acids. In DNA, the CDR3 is TGTGCCAGCAGAGAAAGGACAGGCAATGAAAAACTGTTTTTT. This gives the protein CASRERTGNEKLFF.

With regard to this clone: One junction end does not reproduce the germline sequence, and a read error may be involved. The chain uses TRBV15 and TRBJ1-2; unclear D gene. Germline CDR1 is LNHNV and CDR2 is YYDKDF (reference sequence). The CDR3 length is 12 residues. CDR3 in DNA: TGTGCGACCAATAAGGATGACTATGGCTACACCTTC. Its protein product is CATNKDDYGYTF.

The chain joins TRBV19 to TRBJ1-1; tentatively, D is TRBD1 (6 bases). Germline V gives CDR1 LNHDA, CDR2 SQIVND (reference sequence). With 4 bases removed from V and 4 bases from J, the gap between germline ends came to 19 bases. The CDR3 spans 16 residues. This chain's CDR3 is CASSRGQDRRSTEAFF. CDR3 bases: TGTGCCAGTAGTAGGGGGCAGGACCGCCGTAGCACTGAAGCTTTCTTT.

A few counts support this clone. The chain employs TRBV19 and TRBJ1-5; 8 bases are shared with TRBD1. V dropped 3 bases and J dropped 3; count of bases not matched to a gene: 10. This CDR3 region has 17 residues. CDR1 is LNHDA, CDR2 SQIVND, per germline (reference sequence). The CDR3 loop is CASSIQPGQAFNQPQHF. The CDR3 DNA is TGTGCCAGTAGTATTCAACCGGGACAGGCGTTCAATCAGCCCCAGCATTTT.

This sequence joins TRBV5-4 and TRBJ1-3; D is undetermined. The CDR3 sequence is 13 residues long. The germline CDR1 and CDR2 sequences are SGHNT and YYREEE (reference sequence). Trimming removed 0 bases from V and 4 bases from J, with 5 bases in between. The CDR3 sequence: CASSLVGGNTIYF. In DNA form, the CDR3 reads TGTGCCAGCAGCTTGGTCGGGGGAAACACCATATATTTT.

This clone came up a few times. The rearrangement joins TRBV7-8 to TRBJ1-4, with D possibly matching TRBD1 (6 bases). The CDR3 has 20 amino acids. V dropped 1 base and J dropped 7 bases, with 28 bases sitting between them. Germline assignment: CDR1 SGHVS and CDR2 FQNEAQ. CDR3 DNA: TGTGCCAGCAGCTTAGTTTTCCTCGAGGGGACATCTCACGGAGGTGAAAAACTGTTTTTT. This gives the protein CASSLVFLEGTSHGGEKLFF.

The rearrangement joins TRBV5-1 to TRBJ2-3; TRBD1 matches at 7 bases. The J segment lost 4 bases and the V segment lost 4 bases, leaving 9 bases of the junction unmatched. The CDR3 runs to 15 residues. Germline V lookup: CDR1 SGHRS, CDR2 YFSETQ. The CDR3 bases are TGCGCCAGCAGCACCCCGGGACAGAGGGCAGATACGCAGTATTTT. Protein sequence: CASSTPGQRADTQYF.

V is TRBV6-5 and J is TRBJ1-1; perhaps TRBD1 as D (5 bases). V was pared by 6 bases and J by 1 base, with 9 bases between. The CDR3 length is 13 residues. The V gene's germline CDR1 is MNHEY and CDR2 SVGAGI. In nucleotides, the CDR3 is TGTGCCAGCAGCACAACAGGGAACACTGAAGCTTTCTTT. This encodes CASSTTGNTEAFF.